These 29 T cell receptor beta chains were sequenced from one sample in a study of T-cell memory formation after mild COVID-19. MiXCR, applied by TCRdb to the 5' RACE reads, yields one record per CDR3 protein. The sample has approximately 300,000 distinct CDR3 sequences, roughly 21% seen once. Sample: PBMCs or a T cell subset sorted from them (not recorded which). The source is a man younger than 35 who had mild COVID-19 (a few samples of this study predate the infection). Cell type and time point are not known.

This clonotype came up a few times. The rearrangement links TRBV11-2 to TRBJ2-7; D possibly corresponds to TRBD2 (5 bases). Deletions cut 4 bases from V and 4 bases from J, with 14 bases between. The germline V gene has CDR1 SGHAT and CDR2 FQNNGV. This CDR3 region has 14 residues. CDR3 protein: CASSSPRVVYEQYF. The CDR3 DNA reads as TGTGCCAGCAGCTCCCCGCGGGTCGTTTACGAGCAGTACTTC. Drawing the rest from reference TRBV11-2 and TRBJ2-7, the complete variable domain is EAGVAQSPRYKIIEKRQSVAFWCNPISGHATLYWYQQILGQGPKLLIQFQNNGVVDDSQLPKDRFSAERLKGVDSTLKIQPAKLEDSAVYLCASSSPRVVYEQYFGPGTRLTVT.

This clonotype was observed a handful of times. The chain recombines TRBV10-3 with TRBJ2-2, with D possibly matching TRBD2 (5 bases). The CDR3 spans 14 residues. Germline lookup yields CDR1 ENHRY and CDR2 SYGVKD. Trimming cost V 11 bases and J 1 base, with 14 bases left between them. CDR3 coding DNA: TGTGCCCCCCTTGATGGACTGAACACCGGGGAGCTGTTTTTT. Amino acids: CAPLDGLNTGELFF.

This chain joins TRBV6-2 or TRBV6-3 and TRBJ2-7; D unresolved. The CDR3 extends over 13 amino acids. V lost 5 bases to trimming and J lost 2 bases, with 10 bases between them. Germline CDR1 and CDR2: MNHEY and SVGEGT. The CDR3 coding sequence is TGTGCCAGCAGTCCTCAGGAGACCTACGAGCAGTACTTC. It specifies CASSPQETYEQYF.

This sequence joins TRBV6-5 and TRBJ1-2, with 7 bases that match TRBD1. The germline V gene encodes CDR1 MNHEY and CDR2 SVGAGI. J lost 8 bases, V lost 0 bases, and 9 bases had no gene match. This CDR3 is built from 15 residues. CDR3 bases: TGTGCCAGCAGTTACTCGGACGACAGGGTATGGGGCTACACCTTC. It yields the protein CASSYSDDRVWGYTF.

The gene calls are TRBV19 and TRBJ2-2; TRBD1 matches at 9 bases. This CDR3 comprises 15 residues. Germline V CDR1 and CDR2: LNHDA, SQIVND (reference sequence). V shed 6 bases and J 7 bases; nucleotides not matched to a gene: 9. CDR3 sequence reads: CASRPLDRGHGELFF. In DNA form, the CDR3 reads TGTGCCAGTAGACCCTTGGACAGGGGTCACGGGGAGCTGTTTTTT.

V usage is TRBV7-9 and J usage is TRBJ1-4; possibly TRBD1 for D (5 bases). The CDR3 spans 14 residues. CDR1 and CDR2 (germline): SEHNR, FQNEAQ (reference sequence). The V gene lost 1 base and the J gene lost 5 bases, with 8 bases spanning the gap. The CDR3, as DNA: TGTGCCAGCAGCTTAGGGGCAGGGAATGAAAAACTGTTTTTT. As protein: CASSLGAGNEKLFF.

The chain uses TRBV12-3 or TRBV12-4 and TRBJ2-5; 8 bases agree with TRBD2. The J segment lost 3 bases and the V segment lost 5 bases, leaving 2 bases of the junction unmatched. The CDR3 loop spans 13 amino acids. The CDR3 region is CASSVLAEETQYF. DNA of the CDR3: TGTGCCAGCAGTGTACTAGCGGAAGAGACCCAGTACTTC.

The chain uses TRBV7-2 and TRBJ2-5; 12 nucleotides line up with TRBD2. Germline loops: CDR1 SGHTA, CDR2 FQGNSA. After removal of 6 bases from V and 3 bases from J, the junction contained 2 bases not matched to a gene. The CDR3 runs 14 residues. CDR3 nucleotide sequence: TGTGCCAGCAGTGGACTAGCGGGGAAAGAGACCCAGTACTTC. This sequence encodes CASSGLAGKETQYF.

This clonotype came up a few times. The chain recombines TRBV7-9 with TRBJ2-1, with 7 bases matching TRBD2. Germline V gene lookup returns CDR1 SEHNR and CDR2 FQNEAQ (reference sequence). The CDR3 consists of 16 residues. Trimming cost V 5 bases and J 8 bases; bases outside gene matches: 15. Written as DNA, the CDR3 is TGTGCCAGCAGCCAAAGGAGCAGCGGGGTCGTGGATGAGCAGTTCTTC. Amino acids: CASSQRSSGVVDEQFF.

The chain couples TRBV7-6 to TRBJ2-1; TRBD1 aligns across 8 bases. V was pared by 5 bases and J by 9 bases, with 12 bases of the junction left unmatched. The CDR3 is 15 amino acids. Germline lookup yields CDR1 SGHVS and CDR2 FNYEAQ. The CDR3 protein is CASSPGAGGEGEQFF. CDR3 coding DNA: TGTGCCAGCAGCCCAGGGGCAGGGGGCGAAGGTGAGCAGTTCTTC.

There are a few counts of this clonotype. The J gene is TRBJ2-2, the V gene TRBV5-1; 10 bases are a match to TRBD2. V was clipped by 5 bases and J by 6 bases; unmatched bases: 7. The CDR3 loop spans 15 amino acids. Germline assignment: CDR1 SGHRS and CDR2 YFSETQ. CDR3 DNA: TGCGCCAGCAGATCCCCCGGGACTAGCGCCGGGGAGCTGTTTTTT. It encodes CASRSPGTSAGELFF. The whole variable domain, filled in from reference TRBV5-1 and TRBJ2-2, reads KAGVTQTPRYLIKTRGQQVTLSCSPISGHRSVSWYQQTPGQGLQFLFEYFSETQRNKGNFPGRFSGRQFSNSRSEMNVSTLELGDSALYLCASRSPGTSAGELFFGEGSRLTVL.

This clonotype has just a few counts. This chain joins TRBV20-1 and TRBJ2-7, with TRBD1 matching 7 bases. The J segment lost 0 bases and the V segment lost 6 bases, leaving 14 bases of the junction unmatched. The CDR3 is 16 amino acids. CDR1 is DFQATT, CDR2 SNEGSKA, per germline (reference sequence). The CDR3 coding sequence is TGCAGTGCAGGGACAGACCAAAGCTTTAACTCCTACGAGCAGTACTTC. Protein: CSAGTDQSFNSYEQYF.

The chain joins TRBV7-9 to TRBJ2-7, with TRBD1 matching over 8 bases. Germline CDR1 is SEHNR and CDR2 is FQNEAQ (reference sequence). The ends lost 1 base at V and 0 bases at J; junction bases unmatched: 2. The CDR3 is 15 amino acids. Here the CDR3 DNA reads TGTGCCAGCAGCTTAGGGGACAGGAGCTCCTACGAGCAGTACTTC. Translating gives CASSLGDRSSYEQYF.

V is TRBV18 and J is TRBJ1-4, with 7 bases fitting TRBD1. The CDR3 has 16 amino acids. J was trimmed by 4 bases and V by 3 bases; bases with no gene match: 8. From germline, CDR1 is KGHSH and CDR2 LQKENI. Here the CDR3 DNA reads TGTGCCAGCTCACCCCCCTCGACAGGGATTAATGAAAAACTGTTTTTT. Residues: CASSPPSTGINEKLFF.

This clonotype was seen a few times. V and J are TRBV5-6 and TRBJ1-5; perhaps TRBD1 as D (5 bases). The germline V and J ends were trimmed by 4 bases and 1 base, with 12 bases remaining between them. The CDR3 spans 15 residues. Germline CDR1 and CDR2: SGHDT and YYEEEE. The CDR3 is CASSTTGGSNQPQHF. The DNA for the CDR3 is TGTGCCAGCAGCACAACGGGGGGGAGCAATCAGCCCCAGCATTTT. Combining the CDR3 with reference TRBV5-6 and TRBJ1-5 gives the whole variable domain DAGVTQSPTHLIKTRGQQVTLRCSPKSGHDTVSWYQQALGQGPQFIFQYYEEEERQRGNFPDRFSGHQFPNYSSELNVNALLLGDSALYLCASSTTGGSNQPQHFGDGTRLSIL.

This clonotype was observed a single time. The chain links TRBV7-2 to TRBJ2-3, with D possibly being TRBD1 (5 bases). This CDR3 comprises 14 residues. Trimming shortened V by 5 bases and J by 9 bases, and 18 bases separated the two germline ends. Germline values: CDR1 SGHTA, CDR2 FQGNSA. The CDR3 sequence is CASSAGQGLGTQYF. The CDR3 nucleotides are TGTGCCAGCAGCGCAGGACAAGGGCTGGGGACGCAGTATTTT.

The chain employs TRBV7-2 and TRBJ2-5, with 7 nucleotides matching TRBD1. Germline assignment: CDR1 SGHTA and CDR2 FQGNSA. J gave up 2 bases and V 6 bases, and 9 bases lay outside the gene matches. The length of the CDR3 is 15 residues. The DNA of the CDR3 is TGTGCCAGCAGTCCCGACAGGGCCAGGCAAGAGACCCAGTACTTC. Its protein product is CASSPDRARQETQYF. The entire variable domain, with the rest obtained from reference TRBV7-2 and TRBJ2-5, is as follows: GAGVSQSPSNKVTEKGKDVELRCDPISGHTALYWYRQSLGQGLEFLIYFQGNSAPDKSGLPSDRFSAERTGGSVSTLTIQRTQQEDSAVYLCASSPDRARQETQYFGPGTRLLVL.

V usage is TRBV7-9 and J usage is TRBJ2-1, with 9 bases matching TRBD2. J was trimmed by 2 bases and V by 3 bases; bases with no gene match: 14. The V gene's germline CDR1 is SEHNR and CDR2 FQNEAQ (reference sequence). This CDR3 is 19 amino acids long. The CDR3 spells CASSLVWSLAGKAYNEQFF. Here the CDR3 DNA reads TGTGCCAGCAGCTTGGTGTGGAGCCTAGCGGGGAAAGCCTACAATGAGCAGTTCTTC.

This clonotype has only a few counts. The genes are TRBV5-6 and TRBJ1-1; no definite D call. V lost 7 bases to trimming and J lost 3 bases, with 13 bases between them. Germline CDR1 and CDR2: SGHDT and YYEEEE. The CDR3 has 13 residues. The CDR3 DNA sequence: TGTGCCAGCTACCTAGGGCCTCACACTGAAGCTTTCTTT. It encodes CASYLGPHTEAFF.

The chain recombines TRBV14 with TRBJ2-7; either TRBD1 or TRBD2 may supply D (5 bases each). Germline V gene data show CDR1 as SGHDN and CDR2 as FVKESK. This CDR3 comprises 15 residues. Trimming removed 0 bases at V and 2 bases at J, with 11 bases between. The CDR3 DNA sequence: TGTGCCAGCAGCCAAGACTGGGGGTCCCCCTACGAGCAGTACTTC. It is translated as CASSQDWGSPYEQYF.

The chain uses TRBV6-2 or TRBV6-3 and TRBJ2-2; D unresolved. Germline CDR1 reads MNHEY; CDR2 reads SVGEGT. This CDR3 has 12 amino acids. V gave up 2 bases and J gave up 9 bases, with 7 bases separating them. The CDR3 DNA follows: TGTGCCAGCAGTTACCCGGTGTGGGAGCTGTTTTTT. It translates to CASSYPVWELFF.

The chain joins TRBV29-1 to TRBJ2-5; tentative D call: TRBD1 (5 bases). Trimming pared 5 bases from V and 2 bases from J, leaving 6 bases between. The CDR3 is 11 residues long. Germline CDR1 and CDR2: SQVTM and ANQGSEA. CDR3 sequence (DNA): TGCAGCGTTAGACAGCAAGAGACCCAGTACTTC. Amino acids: CSVRQQETQYF.

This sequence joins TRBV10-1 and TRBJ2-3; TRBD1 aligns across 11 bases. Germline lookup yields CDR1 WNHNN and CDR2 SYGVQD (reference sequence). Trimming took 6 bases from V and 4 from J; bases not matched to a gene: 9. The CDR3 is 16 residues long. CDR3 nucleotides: TGCGCCAGCAGAGGATCACCGGGACAGGGGGCAGATACGCAGTATTTT. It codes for CASRGSPGQGADTQYF.

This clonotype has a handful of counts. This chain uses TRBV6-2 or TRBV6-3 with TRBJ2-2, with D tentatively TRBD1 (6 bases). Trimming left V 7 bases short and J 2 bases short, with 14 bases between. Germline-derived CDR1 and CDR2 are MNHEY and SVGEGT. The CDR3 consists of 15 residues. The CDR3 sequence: CASTTGNTNTGELFF. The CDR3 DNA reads TGTGCCAGCACCACAGGGAATACAAACACCGGGGAGCTGTTTTTT.

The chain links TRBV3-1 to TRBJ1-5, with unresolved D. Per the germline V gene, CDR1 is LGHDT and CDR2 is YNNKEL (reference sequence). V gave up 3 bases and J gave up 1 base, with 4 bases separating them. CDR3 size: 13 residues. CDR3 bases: TGTGCCAGCAGCCAGCTCAGCAATCAGCCCCAGCATTTT. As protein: CASSQLSNQPQHF.

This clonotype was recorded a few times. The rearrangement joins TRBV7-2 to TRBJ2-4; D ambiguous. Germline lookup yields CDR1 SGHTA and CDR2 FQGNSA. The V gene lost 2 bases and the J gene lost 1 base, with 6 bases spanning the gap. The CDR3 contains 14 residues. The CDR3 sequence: CASSLLGAKNIQYF. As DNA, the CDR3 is TGTGCCAGCAGCTTACTAGGGGCCAAAAACATTCAGTACTTC.

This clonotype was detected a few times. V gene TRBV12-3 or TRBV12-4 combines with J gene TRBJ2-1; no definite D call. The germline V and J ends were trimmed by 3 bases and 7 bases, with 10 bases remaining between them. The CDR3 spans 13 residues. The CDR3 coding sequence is TGTGCCAGCAGTTTTGCCCGTCGGAATGAGCAGTTCTTC. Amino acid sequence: CASSFARRNEQFF.

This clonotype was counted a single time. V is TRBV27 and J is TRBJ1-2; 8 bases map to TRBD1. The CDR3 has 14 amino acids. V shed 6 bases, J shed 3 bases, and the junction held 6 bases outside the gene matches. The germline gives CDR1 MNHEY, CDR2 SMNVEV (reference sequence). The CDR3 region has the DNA TGTGCCAGCAGAAACAGGGGGTCGGACTATGGCTACACCTTC. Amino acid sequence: CASRNRGSDYGYTF.

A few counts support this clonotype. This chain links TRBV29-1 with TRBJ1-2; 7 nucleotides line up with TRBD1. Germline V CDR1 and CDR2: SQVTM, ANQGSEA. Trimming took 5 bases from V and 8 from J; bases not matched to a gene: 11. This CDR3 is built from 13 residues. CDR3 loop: CSVWAGGSEGYTF. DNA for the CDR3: TGCAGCGTTTGGGCAGGGGGATCGGAAGGCTACACCTTC.